This T cell receptor beta chain emerged from a study of T cell responses to AZD1222 COVID-19 vaccine. Overall study findings and caveats: Repertoires were sampled only after the peak T cell response. Among those given AZD1222, only five or six were seropositive at baseline. Donors skewed white British and female; clonal diversity was possibly underestimated. Nearly half of the spike-specific TCRs reportedly recognize variant regions that carry no mutations.

In this sample, this clone turned up once. The antigen is not known. Method: immunoSEQ multiplex PCR; TCRdb's copy keeps in-frame clones and lacks some. This sample has about 200,000 clones; approximately 90% occur once, and the top ten carry around 3.6%. V was pared by 3 bases and J by 6 bases, with 4 bases of the junction left unmatched. Per the germline V gene, CDR1 is LNHDA and CDR2 is SQIVND (reference sequence). The CDR3 has 15 residues. This chain joins TRBV19 and TRBJ1-4; TRBD1 matches at 10 bases. The TCR was taken from an adult who received the MenACWY meningococcal vaccine as a control. The sample here was peripheral blood, taken 28 days after the second dose of the MenACWY control vaccine. The CDR3: CASSIVGTGDEKLFF. The CDR3 coding sequence is TGTGCCAGTAGTATTGTAGGGACAGGGGATGAAAAACTGTTTTTT.